The present entry profiles one TCR beta chain with its context. The V and J ends lost 9 bases and 4 bases respectively, with 7 bases between them. This CDR3 contains 11 residues. The sample belongs to a study of blood T cell repertoires in COVID-19. Overall study context: The samples span acute and convalescent COVID-19 from the United States, Italy and Spain.

The method was immunoSEQ multiplex PCR; TCRdb's version includes in-frame clones alone and lacks a portion of them. The table has about 300,000 clones, 85% to 90% seen once. V is TRBV12-3 or TRBV12-4 and J is TRBJ2-1; D is perhaps TRBD2 (5 bases). The sequenced sample was PBMCs or T cells enriched from blood (not recorded which). This clonotype was obtained from a man aged 25-45 years who had recovered from COVID-19. This CDR3 reads CASTGYNEQFF. The CDR3 DNA is TGTGCCAGTACGGGGTACAATGAGCAGTTCTTC.